The entry below gives a single TCR beta chain sequence along with its context. What it binds is not known. These data belong to a study of cytomegalovirus exposure and HLA in healthy donors. Regarding the study as a whole: An apparent linkage of common viral pathogens to several of the most significant clusters emerged in a later analysis. A list of about 180 TCR beta chains associated with cytomegalovirus was given. TCR beta V segments were, for the most part, productive about 87% or about 30% of the time in an earlier analysis.

Use of 60 Vbeta and 13 Jbeta primers characterized the PCR. TCRdb's table, derived via immunoSEQ multiplex PCR, lists solely in-frame clones and lacks some. The sample carries about 190,000 clones, about 90% recorded once. This CDR3 contains 14 residues. Germline CDR1 and CDR2: MNHEY and SMNVEV (reference sequence). Trimming removed 0 bases at V and 10 bases at J, with 15 bases between. The TCR was taken from a man younger than 40 in good health and CMV-seronegative. Sequencing input: PBMCs. The chain joins TRBV27 to TRBJ1-2, with D maybe TRBD1 (5 bases). The DNA of the CDR3 is TGTGCCAGCAGTTTATCAACAGGACACCCGTACTACACCTTC. Protein product: CASSLSTGHPYYTF.